This T cell receptor (beta chain) was sequenced in a study of blood T cell repertoires in COVID-19. In the original analysis: Counts of nucleated cells, estimated from reference gene primer amplification, were obtained. Method: immunoSEQ multiplex PCR; TCRdb's copy keeps in-frame clones and lacks some. V and J calls and clone size are as listed in that table; D and trimming were resolved from the DNA. The sample shows 90,000 to 150,000 clones, 88% of them seen only once. The germline CDR1 and CDR2 sequences are SGHNT and YYREEE (reference sequence). This CDR3 has 16 residues. V lost 1 base and J lost 0, with 12 bases in between.

The material sequenced was peripheral blood. The TCR originated in a woman aged 45-60 years with active or convalescent COVID-19. The chain joins TRBV5-4 to TRBJ2-3, with D maybe TRBD2 (6 bases). The CDR3 here is CASSLRLVPSTDTQYF. The CDR3, as DNA: TGTGCCAGCAGCTTGCGACTAGTGCCTAGCACAGATACGCAGTATTTT.